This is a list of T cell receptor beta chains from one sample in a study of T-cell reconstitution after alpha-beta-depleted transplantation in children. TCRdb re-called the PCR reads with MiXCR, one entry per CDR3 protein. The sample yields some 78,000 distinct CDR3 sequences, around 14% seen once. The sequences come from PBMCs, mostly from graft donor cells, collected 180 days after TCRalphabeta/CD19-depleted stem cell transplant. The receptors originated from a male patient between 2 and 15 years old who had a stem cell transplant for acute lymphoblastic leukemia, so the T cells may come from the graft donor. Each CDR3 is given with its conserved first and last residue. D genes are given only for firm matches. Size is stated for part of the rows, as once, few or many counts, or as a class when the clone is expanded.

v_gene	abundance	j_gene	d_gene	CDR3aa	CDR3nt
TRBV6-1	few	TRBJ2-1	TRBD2	CASRPGTSRSYNEQFF	TGTGCCAGCAGACCCGGGACTAGCCGCTCCTACAATGAGCAGTTCTTC
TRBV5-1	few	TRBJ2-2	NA	CASSLQGGNTGELFF	TGCGCCAGCAGCTTGCAGGGGGGGAACACCGGGGAGCTGTTTTTT
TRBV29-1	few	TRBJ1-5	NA	CSVRGGDWNQPQHF	TGCAGCGTTCGGGGGGGTGATTGGAATCAGCCCCAGCATTTT
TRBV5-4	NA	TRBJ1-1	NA	CASSLAYTTEAFF	TGTGCCAGCAGCTTGGCCTATACAACTGAAGCTTTCTTT
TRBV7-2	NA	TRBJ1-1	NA	CASSLWGNTEAFF	TGTGCCAGCAGCTTATGGGGGAACACTGAAGCTTTCTTT
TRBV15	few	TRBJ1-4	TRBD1	CATSTLTQGRKTTNEKLFF	TGTGCCACCAGCACACTCACACAGGGGCGGAAAACAACTAATGAAAAACTGTTTTTT
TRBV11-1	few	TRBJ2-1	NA	CASSLGDFYNEQFF	TGTGCCAGCAGCTTGGGGGATTTTTACAATGAGCAGTTCTTC
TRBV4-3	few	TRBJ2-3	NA	CASSQVGGTQYF	TGCGCCAGCAGCCAAGTGGGTGGTACGCAGTATTTT
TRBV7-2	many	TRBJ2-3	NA	CASSLRGRGDTQYF	TGTGCCAGCAGCCTCCGAGGCCGCGGAGATACGCAGTATTTT
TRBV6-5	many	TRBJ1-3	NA	CASSYSTVSGNTIYF	TGTGCCAGCAGTTACTCGACGGTCTCTGGAAACACCATATATTTT
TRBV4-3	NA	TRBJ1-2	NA	CASSQDGEGGLYGYTF	TGCGCCAGCAGCCAAGATGGGGAGGGGGGTCTCTATGGCTACACCTTC
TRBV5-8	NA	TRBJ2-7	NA	CASSLAGQGREQYF	TGTGCCAGCAGCTTGGCCGGGCAGGGGAGAGAGCAGTACTTC
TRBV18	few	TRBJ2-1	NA	CASSQVEGIYNEQFF	TGTGCCAGCTCCCAGGTAGAGGGAATCTACAATGAGCAGTTCTTC
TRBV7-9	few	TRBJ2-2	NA	CASSYEEFGELFF	TGTGCCAGCAGCTACGAGGAGTTCGGGGAGCTGTTTTTT
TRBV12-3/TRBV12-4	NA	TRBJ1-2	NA	CASSFPYNGYTF	TGTGCCAGCAGTTTTCCCTATAATGGCTACACCTTC
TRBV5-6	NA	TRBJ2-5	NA	CASSYPRAGETQYF	TGTGCCAGCAGCTACCCCAGGGCGGGAGAGACCCAGTACTTC
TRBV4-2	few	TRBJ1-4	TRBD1	CASRTGNGATNEKLFF	TGTGCCAGCCGGACAGGGAACGGGGCAACTAATGAAAAACTGTTTTTT
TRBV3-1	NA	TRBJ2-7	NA	CASSQGDREEYF	TGTGCCAGCAGCCAAGGTGACAGGGAGGAGTACTTC
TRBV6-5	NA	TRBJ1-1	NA	CASGWGRGEAFF	TGTGCCAGCGGATGGGGGCGCGGTGAAGCTTTCTTT
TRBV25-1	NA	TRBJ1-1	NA	CASSETGLNTEAFF	TGTGCCAGCAGTGAGACAGGTTTGAACACTGAAGCTTTCTTT
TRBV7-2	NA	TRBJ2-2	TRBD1	CASSLGQWSTGELFF	TGTGCCAGCAGCTTGGGACAGTGGTCCACCGGGGAGCTGTTTTTT
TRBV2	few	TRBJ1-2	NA	CASSRRVFGDGYTF	TGTGCCAGCAGTCGGCGGGTCTTCGGGGATGGCTACACCTTC
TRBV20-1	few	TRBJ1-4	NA	CSAPRTATNEKLFF	TGCAGTGCTCCTAGGACTGCAACTAATGAAAAACTGTTTTTT
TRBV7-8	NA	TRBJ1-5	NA	CASSLPRQAGQPQHF	TGTGCCAGCAGCTTACCTAGGCAGGCAGGGCAGCCCCAGCATTTT
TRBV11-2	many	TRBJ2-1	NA	CASSLGEQFF	TGTGCCAGCAGCTTAGGGGAGCAGTTCTTC
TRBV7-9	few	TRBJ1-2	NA	CASSPRSGEGYTF	TGTGCCAGCAGCCCCCGGTCAGGGGAAGGCTACACCTTC
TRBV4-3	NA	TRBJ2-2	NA	CASSHHYGELFF	TGCGCCAGCAGCCACCACTACGGGGAGCTGTTTTTT
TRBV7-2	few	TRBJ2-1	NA	CASSSDQTTARYNEQFF	TGTGCCAGCAGCTCGGATCAGACAACTGCCCGCTACAATGAGCAGTTCTTC
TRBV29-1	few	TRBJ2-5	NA	CSVATGRGSGFPLRQETQYF	TGCAGCGTGGCGACGGGACGGGGCTCAGGGTTCCCCCTGCGCCAAGAGACCCAGTACTTC
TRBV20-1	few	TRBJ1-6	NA	CSARQGSSYNSPLHF	TGCAGTGCTAGACAGGGCAGCTCCTATAATTCACCCCTCCACTTT
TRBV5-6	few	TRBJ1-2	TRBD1	CASSGTVNYGYTF	TGTGCCAGCAGCGGGACAGTTAACTATGGCTACACCTTC
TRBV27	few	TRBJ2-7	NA	CASSFPGQSHEQYF	TGTGCCAGCAGTTTCCCGGGACAATCCCACGAGCAGTACTTC
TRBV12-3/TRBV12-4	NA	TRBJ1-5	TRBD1	CASSFLKTGPNQPQHF	TGTGCCAGCAGTTTCCTAAAGACAGGGCCAAATCAGCCCCAGCATTTT
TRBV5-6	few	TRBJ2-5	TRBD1	CASSTGQGVKETQYF	TGTGCCAGCAGTACTGGACAGGGGGTGAAAGAGACCCAGTACTTC
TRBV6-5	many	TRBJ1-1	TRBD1	CASSSILQGLTEAFF	TGTGCCAGCAGTTCCATATTACAGGGGTTAACTGAAGCTTTCTTT
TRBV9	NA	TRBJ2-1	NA	CASSVSGDPYNEQFF	TGTGCCAGCAGCGTTTCGGGAGACCCTTATAATGAGCAGTTCTTC
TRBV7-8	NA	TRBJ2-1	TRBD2	CASSTSVSGGGVEQFF	TGTGCCAGCAGCACGAGTGTGAGCGGGGGGGGGGTTGAGCAGTTCTTC
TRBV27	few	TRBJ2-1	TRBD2	CASSPQRGVYNEQFF	TGTGCCAGCAGTCCCCAGCGGGGGGTTTACAATGAGCAGTTCTTC
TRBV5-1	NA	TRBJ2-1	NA	CASSLGVSGEYNEQFF	TGCGCCAGCAGCTTAGGAGTCAGCGGAGAGTACAATGAGCAGTTCTTC
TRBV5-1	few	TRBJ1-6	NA	CASSLEGAYNSPLHF	TGCGCCAGCAGCTTGGAAGGGGCCTATAATTCACCCCTCCACTTT
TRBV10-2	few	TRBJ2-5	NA	CASSFGDSFGTQYF	TGCGCCAGCAGTTTTGGAGATTCCTTCGGGACCCAGTACTTC
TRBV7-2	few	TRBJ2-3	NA	CASSLRGVIDTQYF	TGTGCCAGCAGCCTCCGGGGCGTCATAGATACGCAGTATTTT
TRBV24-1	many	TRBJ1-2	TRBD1	CATSDRTGGVANYGYTF	TGTGCCACCAGTGATCGGACAGGGGGAGTCGCTAACTATGGCTACACCTTC
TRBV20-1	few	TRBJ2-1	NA	CSATGALPWNEQFF	TGCAGTGCTACCGGGGCTCTCCCCTGGAATGAGCAGTTCTTC
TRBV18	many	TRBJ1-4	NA	CASSRPNEKLFF	TGTGCCAGCTCACGCCCTAATGAAAAACTGTTTTTT
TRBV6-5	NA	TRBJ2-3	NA	CASSYPTRADTQYF	TGTGCCAGCAGTTACCCGACTAGAGCGGATACGCAGTATTTT
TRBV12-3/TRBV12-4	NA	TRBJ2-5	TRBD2	CASSQRGTQYF	TGTGCCAGCAGCCAGCGGGGGACCCAGTACTTC
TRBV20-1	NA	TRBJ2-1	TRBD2	CSASFPIAGSINEQFF	TGCAGTGCTAGTTTTCCCATAGCGGGAAGTATAAATGAGCAGTTCTTC
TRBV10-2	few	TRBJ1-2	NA	CASSEKGRGYGYTF	TGCGCCAGCAGTGAGAAGGGGCGCGGCTATGGCTACACCTTC
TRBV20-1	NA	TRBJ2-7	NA	CSARKGGSGTYEQYF	TGCAGTGCTAGAAAGGGGGGGTCCGGAACCTACGAGCAGTACTTC
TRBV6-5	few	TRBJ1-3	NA	CASSYSLRQLNTIYF	TGTGCCAGCAGTTACTCGTTGCGACAGTTAAACACCATATATTTT
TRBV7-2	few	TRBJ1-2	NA	CASSLRSVLGYTF	TGTGCCAGCAGCTTAAGATCCGTTCTAGGCTACACCTTC
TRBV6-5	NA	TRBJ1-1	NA	CASRFLSTNTEAFF	TGTGCCAGCAGATTTCTCTCGACGAACACTGAAGCTTTCTTT
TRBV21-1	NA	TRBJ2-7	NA	CASSKGGDRAYEQYF	TGTGCCAGCAGCAAAGGGGGGGACCGAGCCTACGAGCAGTACTTC
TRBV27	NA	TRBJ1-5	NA	CASSLEGENQPQHF	TGTGCCAGCAGTTTAGAAGGAGAAAATCAGCCCCAGCATTTT
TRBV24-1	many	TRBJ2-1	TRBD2	CATSGGWRGARSYNEQFF	TGTGCCACCAGCGGGGGCTGGCGGGGGGCCCGCTCCTACAATGAGCAGTTCTTC
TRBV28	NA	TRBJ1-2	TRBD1	CARGGRDSNYGYTF	TGTGCCAGGGGGGGCCGGGACAGTAACTATGGCTACACCTTC
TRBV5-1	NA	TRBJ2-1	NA	CASSFPNNEQFF	TGCGCCAGCAGCTTCCCAAACAATGAGCAGTTCTTC
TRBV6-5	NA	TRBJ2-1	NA	CASSYGGLYNEQFF	TGTGCCAGCAGTTACGGGGGGTTATACAATGAGCAGTTCTTC
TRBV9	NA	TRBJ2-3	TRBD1	CASSVAGGDTQYF	TGTGCCAGCAGCGTAGCAGGGGGAGATACGCAGTATTTT